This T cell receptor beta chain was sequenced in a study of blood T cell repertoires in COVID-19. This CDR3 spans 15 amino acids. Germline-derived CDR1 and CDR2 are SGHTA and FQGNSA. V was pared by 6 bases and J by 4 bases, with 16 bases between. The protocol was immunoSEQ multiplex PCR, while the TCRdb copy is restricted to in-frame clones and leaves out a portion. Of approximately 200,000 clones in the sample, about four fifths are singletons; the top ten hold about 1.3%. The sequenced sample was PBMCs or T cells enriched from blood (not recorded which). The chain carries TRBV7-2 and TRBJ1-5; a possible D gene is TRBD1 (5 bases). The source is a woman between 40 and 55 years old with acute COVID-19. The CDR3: CASSPEAGPNQPQHF. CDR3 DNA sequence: TGTGCCAGCAGTCCAGAGGCGGGACCTAATCAGCCCCAGCATTTT. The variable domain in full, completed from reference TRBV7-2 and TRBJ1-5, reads GAGVSQSPSNKVTEKGKDVELRCDPISGHTALYWYRQSLGQGLEFLIYFQGNSAPDKSGLPSDRFSAERTGGSVSTLTIQRTQQEDSAVYLCASSPEAGPNQPQHFGDGTRLSIL.